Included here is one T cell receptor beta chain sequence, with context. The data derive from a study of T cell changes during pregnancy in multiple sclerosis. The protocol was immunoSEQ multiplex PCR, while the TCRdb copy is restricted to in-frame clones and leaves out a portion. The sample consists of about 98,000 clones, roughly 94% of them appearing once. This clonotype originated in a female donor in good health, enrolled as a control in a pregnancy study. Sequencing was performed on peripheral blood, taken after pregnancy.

CDR3 sequence reads: CASSRFSGEDNEQFF. In DNA, the CDR3 is TGTGCCAGCAGCCGTTTTAGCGGGGAGGACAATGAGCAGTTCTTC. This chain joins TRBV11-3 and TRBJ2-1, with 8 nucleotides matching TRBD2. V lost 5 bases to trimming and J lost 5 bases; unmatched junction nucleotides: 8. The CDR3 has 15 amino acids. CDR1 is SGHNT and CDR2 is YENEEA in the germline V gene.